The TCR beta chain under discussion was sequenced for a study of T cells in localized non-small cell lung cancer. Study findings and constraints: Measurement of T cell clonality placed uninvolved adjacent lung highest, above the level in tumor. Longer overall survival was linked to higher blood T cell density. Detection in adjacent lung was observed for a median roughly 55 of the top 100 tumor clones. Sequence data derive from only one tumor region, so heterogeneity remains possible.

The data were produced by immunoSEQ multiplex PCR, yet TCRdb's version contains in-frame clones alone and is incomplete. The sample includes about 52,000 clones, around 86% of them seen just once. The CDR3 length is 15 residues. J gave up 2 bases and V 6 bases, and 7 bases lay outside the gene matches. Germline V lookup: CDR1 MNHNY, CDR2 SVGAGI (reference sequence). About this clone: No antigen is known for it.

The sample was PBMCs, taken before any cancer treatment. The rearrangement uses TRBV6-6 and TRBJ1-5, with 7 bases matching TRBD1. This receptor was identified in a female donor with stage II lung adenocarcinoma. CDR3 loop: CASRTGKRGNQPQHF. CDR3 in DNA: TGTGCCAGCAGGACAGGGAAGAGAGGCAATCAGCCCCAGCATTTT.